This T cell receptor (beta chain) was retrieved from a study of CD8 T cells in ankylosing spondylitis. Study results and limitations: Disease-linked clones were CD8+ and relatively rare in peripheral blood. Past studies reported some motif variants in reactive arthritis synovial fluid and blood. In ankylosing spondylitis patients, matched synovial fluid reportedly showed significant enrichment of disease-linked clones. Within ankylosing spondylitis blood, a TCR beta motif made up of eight highly homologous variants appeared to be characteristic.

V was shortened by 9 bases and J by 11 bases, with 19 bases between the two germline ends. Germline loops: CDR1 MDHEN, CDR2 SYDVKM. The CDR3 contains 12 residues. TCRdb itself ran the 5' RACE reads through MiXCR, one entry per CDR3 protein. The sample consists of about 800,000 distinct CDR3 sequences, approximately 12% of them appearing once. A note on this clonotype: The antigen is undetermined.

Sequencing used blood, either unsorted or a sorted T cell fraction (not recorded which). This receptor was identified in a male donor with ankylosing spondylitis. The rearrangement uses TRBV28 and TRBJ1-1; D gene unclear. The CDR3 sequence is CASLSRPGVAFF. CDR3 nucleotides: TGTGCCAGTCTCTCGCGGCCCGGGGTTGCTTTCTTT.